Listed below are T cell receptor beta chains from one sample, sequenced in a study of blood T cells in healthy people across ages. TCRdb passed the 5' RACE reads through MiXCR, listing each CDR3 protein once. This table has 650,000 to 1,000,000 distinct CDR3 sequences, 35% to 40% appearing once. Sequencing was done on a sample of blood. The receptors come from a man aged 18-30 years in good health. CDR3s include the opening cysteine and the closing phenylalanine or tryptophan. A D gene is named only where the DNA matches it firmly. Size is omitted from some rows. Given values are once, few, many or a class for expanded clones.

V gene	clone size	J gene	D gene	CDR3 protein	CDR3 DNA
TRBV4-1	-	TRBJ1-3	-	CASSRQPVPGNTIYF	TGCGCCAGCAGCCGCCAACCGGTTCCTGGAAACACCATATATTTT
TRBV4-3	many	TRBJ2-4	-	CASSRRYPAYSIAKNIQYF	TGCGCCAGCAGCCGCAGATACCCGGCGTACTCTATAGCCAAAAACATTCAGTACTTC
TRBV5-1	-	TRBJ2-2	-	CASSRDTANTGELFF	TGCGCCAGCAGCCGGGACACCGCGAACACCGGGGAGCTGTTTTTT
TRBV4-1	-	TRBJ2-7	-	CASSQDTRSQLSYNEQYF	TGCGCCAGCAGCCAAGATACCCGGTCACAGCTCTCCTACAATGAGCAGTACTTC
TRBV29-1	-	TRBJ2-7	-	CSVRVGLGGMWEQYF	TGCAGCGTCCGGGTGGGACTAGGGGGCATGTGGGAGCAGTACTTC
TRBV5-5	-	TRBJ2-3	-	CASSFAPLGDTQYF	TGTGCCAGCAGCTTCGCGCCCTTGGGAGATACGCAGTATTTT
TRBV3-1	-	TRBJ2-7	-	CASSQGGASEQYF	TGTGCCAGCAGCCAAGGAGGGGCATCCGAGCAGTACTTC
TRBV20-1	-	TRBJ2-1	TRBD1	CSASSGQGYNEQFF	TGCAGTGCTTCCTCGGGACAGGGATACAATGAGCAGTTCTTC
TRBV2	-	TRBJ2-2	-	CASSMDGRTFITGELFF	TGTGCCAGCAGTATGGACGGACGAACGTTTATAACCGGGGAGCTGTTTTTT
TRBV4-3	-	TRBJ2-3	TRBD2	CASSTGTSGGEATDTQYF	TGCGCCAGCAGCACCGGGACTAGCGGGGGGGAGGCAACAGATACGCAGTATTTT
TRBV27	-	TRBJ2-4	-	CATPDALAKNIQYF	TGTGCCACTCCTGATGCCCTAGCCAAAAACATTCAGTACTTC
TRBV6-4	many	TRBJ2-1	TRBD2	CASSPLGRGIGNEQFF	TGTGCCAGCAGTCCCCTGGGGCGGGGGATAGGCAATGAGCAGTTCTTC
TRBV7-2	few	TRBJ2-7	TRBD2	CASSLTSGEYEQYF	TGTGCCAGCAGCTTGACTAGCGGGGAGTACGAGCAGTACTTC
TRBV20-1	many	TRBJ2-3	TRBD1	CSASLTGRADTQYF	TGCAGTGCTAGCCTGACAGGGCGTGCAGATACGCAGTATTTT
TRBV12-3/TRBV12-4	-	TRBJ2-2	-	CASSPTVRFSGELFF	TGTGCCAGCAGTCCTACGGTCCGGTTTTCCGGGGAGCTGTTTTTT
TRBV29-1	-	TRBJ2-7	-	CSVVGGPAQGGKYEQYF	TGCAGCGTTGTAGGGGGTCCGGCACAGGGAGGGAAATACGAGCAGTACTTC